The TCR beta chain described here comes from a study of cytomegalovirus exposure and HLA in healthy donors. Study-level findings and limits: When analyzed later, the rates of TCR association showed variation by HLA locus, with DRB1 the most and HLA-C the fewest. The investigators catalogued 150 to 200 TCR beta chains as cytomegalovirus-associated. There was a cluster of highly shared sequence variants that was likely a sequencing artifact.

On this clone: Its antigen remains unidentified.

Donors counted as nominally healthy when sampled, yet unrecorded immune exposures were likely. The trim removed 5 bases at V and 0 bases at J, leaving 6 bases unmatched. This CDR3 has 16 amino acids. Germline loops: CDR1 SGHAT, CDR2 FQDESV (reference sequence). Both 60 Vbeta primers and 13 Jbeta primers went into the PCR. Sequenced by immunoSEQ multiplex PCR; TCRdb stores in-frame clones only, minus some. The repertoire holds about 190,000 clones, with about 76% as singletons. This TCR derives from a woman in her forties or fifties in good health and CMV-seronegative. What was sequenced was PBMCs. The chain joins TRBV11-1 to TRBJ1-4, with 7 bases identical to TRBD1. The CDR3 region has the DNA TGTGCCAGCAGCAGAAGACAGGGAGCAACTAATGAAAAACTGTTTTTT. Amino acids: CASSRRQGATNEKLFF.